One and the same sample provided the 28 T cell receptor beta chains below, sequenced in a study of T cells after yellow fever vaccination. Using its own MiXCR run on the 5' RACE reads, TCRdb lists one record per CDR3 protein. The profile covers 250,000 to 400,000 distinct CDR3 sequences, with approximately 4% appearing a single time and approximately 19% taken by the ten largest. Sequencing was performed on PBMCs, taken 15 days after the yellow fever booster vaccination. The receptor source for this set is a man aged 18 to 35 who received the YFV17D yellow fever vaccine.

This clonotype showed up just a few times. This chain joins TRBV7-2 and TRBJ2-7; TRBD2 aligns across 7 bases. Trimming removed 0 bases from V and 1 base from J; junction bases left unmatched: 3. Germline lookup yields CDR1 SGHTA and CDR2 FQGNSA. This CDR3 contains 15 residues. CDR3 sequence (DNA): TGTGCCAGCAGCTTAGCTGGGGGGGGTTCCTACGAGCAGTACTTC. Its translation is CASSLAGGGSYEQYF.

This clonotype occurred many times. J is TRBJ2-5 and V is TRBV12-3 or TRBV12-4, with no clear D. Trimming cost V 6 bases and J 5 bases, with 7 bases left between them. This CDR3 is 11 amino acids long. Written as DNA, the CDR3 is TGTGCCAGCAGGGTCGGTGAGACCCAGTACTTC. This codes for CASRVGETQYF.

This clonotype was observed a handful of times. CDR3 residues: CASSPSGGQGWTDTQYF. DNA for the CDR3: TGCGCCAGCAGCCCTAGCGGAGGACAGGGGTGGACAGATACGCAGTATTTT. This chain joins TRBV4-3 and TRBJ2-3; TRBD1 matches at 9 bases. Germline values: CDR1 LGHNA, CDR2 YSLEER. V lost 4 bases to trimming and J lost 3 bases; unmatched junction nucleotides: 11. CDR3 length: 17 residues.

This clonotype was recorded a few times. The DNA of the CDR3 is TGTGCCAGCAGCGTAGGCGATTGGGGTAGCGGGGTCGAGCAGTACTTC. Its protein product is CASSVGDWGSGVEQYF. This chain uses TRBV9 with TRBJ2-7, with 8 bases fitting TRBD2. In germline, CDR1 is SGDLS, CDR2 YYNGEE. Trimming cost V 0 bases and J 6 bases; bases outside gene matches: 11. This CDR3 contains 16 residues.

The gene calls are TRBV29-1 and TRBJ2-1; D is unclear. V dropped 6 bases and J dropped 5 bases, with 5 bases sitting between them. The V gene's germline CDR1 is SQVTM and CDR2 ANQGSEA. The CDR3 covers 10 residues. The CDR3 DNA follows: TGCAGCGTGGGGAACAATGAGCAGTTCTTC. This translates into CSVGNNEQFF.

Ten or more counts support this clonotype. The chain employs TRBV6-6 and TRBJ2-4; TRBD1 matches at 11 bases. The germline V gene encodes CDR1 MNHNY and CDR2 SVGAGI (reference sequence). The V and J ends lost 3 bases and 2 bases, in that order; junction bases with no gene match: 9. The CDR3 is made up of 18 amino acids. The CDR3 reads CASSYRDRGSGTKNIQYF. CDR3 nucleotide sequence: TGTGCCAGCAGTTATCGGGACAGGGGGTCCGGGACCAAAAACATTCAGTACTTC.

This clonotype was found a few times. V gene TRBV10-3 combines with J gene TRBJ2-7; D is possibly TRBD1 (5 bases). The CDR3 loop spans 11 amino acids. Germline CDR1 is ENHRY and CDR2 is SYGVKD. The CDR3 protein is CGPDKEYEQYV. CDR3 coding DNA: TGTGGCCCGGACAAGGAGTACGAGCAGTACGTC.

In its sample, this clonotype was seen many times. The chain is built from TRBV7-6 and TRBJ2-1; no firm D call. The CDR3 has 15 residues. The V end was cut by 1 base, the J end by 8 bases, with 15 bases between. CDR1 SGHVS and CDR2 FNYEAQ come from the germline V gene. CDR3 sequence: CASSLESPAFHEQFF. DNA of the CDR3: TGTGCCAGCAGCTTAGAATCCCCCGCTTTTCATGAGCAGTTCTTC. Filled out from reference TRBV7-6 and TRBJ2-1, the complete variable domain reads GAGVSQSPRYKVTKRGQDVALRCDPISGHVSLYWYRQALGQGPEFLTYFNYEAQQDKSGLPNDRFSAERPEGSISTLTIQRTEQRDSAMYRCASSLESPAFHEQFFGPGTRLTVL.

The J gene is TRBJ1-2, the V gene TRBV7-9; D is unresolved. V lost 10 bases and J lost 1, with 4 bases in between. Germline V gene data show CDR1 as SEHNR and CDR2 as FQNEAQ (reference sequence). CDR3 length: 10 residues. CDR3 residues: CATDNYGYTF. Written as DNA, the CDR3 is TGTGCCACCGATAACTATGGCTACACCTTC.

Ten or more counts support this clonotype. The rearrangement links TRBV4-2 to TRBJ2-2; 7 bases map to TRBD2. Germline CDR1 is LGHNA and CDR2 is YNFKEQ. Losses at the gene ends were 1 base for V and 6 bases for J; bases not matched to a gene: 2. CDR3 length: 14 amino acids. Written as DNA, the CDR3 is TGTGCCAGCAGCCAAGGGACTAGTTCCGGGGAGCTGTTTTTT. As protein: CASSQGTSSGELFF.

A few counts support this clonotype. V gene TRBV7-6 combines with J gene TRBJ1-4, with TRBD1 as a possible D gene (6 bases). Germline-derived CDR1 and CDR2 are SGHVS and FNYEAQ. V was pared by 3 bases and J by 2 bases, with 16 bases between. The CDR3 is 17 residues long. The CDR3 nucleotides read TGTGCCAGCAGCTTTGGTGTTCGGGGGGCGACTAATGAAAAACTGTTTTTT. Its translation is CASSFGVRGATNEKLFF. The full variable domain, its missing parts supplied by reference TRBV7-6 and TRBJ1-4, is GAGVSQSPRYKVTKRGQDVALRCDPISGHVSLYWYRQALGQGPEFLTYFNYEAQQDKSGLPNDRFSAERPEGSISTLTIQRTEQRDSAMYRCASSFGVRGATNEKLFFGSGTQLSVL.

This clonotype has a count of ten or more. The chain recombines TRBV7-2 with TRBJ2-7, with D perhaps TRBD2 (5 bases). Germline loops: CDR1 SGHTA, CDR2 FQGNSA. This CDR3 spans 13 amino acids. The V gene lost 3 bases and the J gene lost 4 bases, with 10 bases spanning the gap. The DNA for the CDR3 is TGTGCCAGCAGCTTCAACGGAGGTTACGAGCAGTACGTC. Amino acids: CASSFNGGYEQYV.

This clonotype was found a few times. The chain carries TRBV30 and TRBJ1-2, with a weak D call TRBD1 (5 bases). V lost 2 bases and J lost 6, with 13 bases in between. The CDR3 sequence is 13 residues long. Germline CDR1 reads GTSNPN; CDR2 reads SVGIG (reference sequence). The CDR3 sequence: CAWSLARANGYTF. The CDR3 DNA follows: TGTGCCTGGAGTCTCGCCAGGGCGAATGGCTACACCTTC. The variable domain in full, completed from reference TRBV30 and TRBJ1-2, reads SQTIHQWPATLVQPVGSPLSLECTVEGTSNPNLYWYRQAAGRGLQLLFYSVGIGQISSEVPQNLSASRPQDRQFILSSKKLLLSDSGFYLCAWSLARANGYTFGSGTRLTVV.

Many counts were recorded for this clonotype. This sequence joins TRBV9 and TRBJ1-1, with no clear D. The length of the CDR3 is 12 residues. CDR1 and CDR2 from the germline V gene are SGDLS and YYNGEE. With 3 bases removed from V and 8 bases from J, the gap between germline ends came to 11 bases. The CDR3 DNA follows: TGTGCCAGCAGCGGCGGCGGGAGGGAAGCTTTCTTT. The encoded protein is CASSGGGREAFF.

This clonotype was detected many times. The chain links TRBV3-1 to TRBJ2-7; D is perhaps TRBD1 (6 bases). The CDR3 length is 15 residues. Trimming removed 0 bases from V and 2 bases from J, with 11 bases in between. Germline CDR1 is LGHDT and CDR2 is YNNKEL (reference sequence). CDR3 amino acids: CASSQEGRGAYEQYF. The CDR3 coding sequence is TGTGCCAGCAGCCAAGAGGGCAGGGGTGCCTACGAGCAGTACTTC.

Ten or more counts support this clonotype. V usage is TRBV4-2 and J usage is TRBJ1-1; TRBD1 matches 7 bases. Losses at the gene ends were 0 bases for V and 8 bases for J; bases not matched to a gene: 3. There are 13 residues in the CDR3. Germline CDR1 reads LGHNA; CDR2 reads YNFKEQ. The CDR3 protein is CASSQDRDREAFF. CDR3 coding DNA: TGTGCCAGCAGCCAAGACCGGGACAGAGAAGCTTTCTTT.

This chain connects TRBV27 to TRBJ2-7, with 7 bases fitting TRBD1. With V trimmed by 2 bases and J by 4 bases, 5 bases remained unmatched. The CDR3 loop spans 14 amino acids. Looked up from germline, CDR1 is MNHEY and CDR2 is SMNVEV (reference sequence). The CDR3 coding sequence is TGTGCCAGCAGTTTAGGCCCACAGGGGTACGAGCAGTACGTC. Translating gives CASSLGPQGYEQYV.

There are many counts of this clonotype. This chain joins TRBV12-3 or TRBV12-4 and TRBJ2-3, with D maybe TRBD2 (5 bases). The V end was cut by 4 bases, the J end by 4 bases, with 15 bases between. The CDR3 consists of 15 residues. The CDR3 sequence is CASSWSLLGADTQYF. The DNA for the CDR3 is TGTGCCAGCAGTTGGTCCCTATTGGGAGCAGATACGCAGTATTTT.

The gene calls are TRBV12-3 or TRBV12-4 and TRBJ1-2; D gene ambiguous. The CDR3 consists of 14 residues. The V end lost 2 bases, the J end lost 6 bases, and 13 bases lay between the germline ends. The CDR3 DNA reads TGTGCCAGCAGTTTACAGGCCCAACCTAATGGCTACACCTTC. It codes for CASSLQAQPNGYTF.

The chain recombines TRBV5-1 with TRBJ1-1, with 7 nucleotides matching TRBD1. Germline V gives CDR1 SGHRS, CDR2 YFSETQ. V lost 3 bases and J lost 3; bases outside the gene matches: 8. This CDR3 has 15 residues. The CDR3 sequence is CASSYRGPRDTEAFF. The CDR3 DNA reads as TGCGCCAGCAGCTATAGGGGGCCTCGGGACACTGAAGCTTTCTTT. The full variable domain, its missing parts supplied by reference TRBV5-1 and TRBJ1-1, is KAGVTQTPRYLIKTRGQQVTLSCSPISGHRSVSWYQQTPGQGLQFLFEYFSETQRNKGNFPGRFSGRQFSNSRSEMNVSTLELGDSALYLCASSYRGPRDTEAFFGQGTRLTVV.

Many counts were recorded for this clonotype. The junction departs from the called germline gene at one end, perhaps through a read error. The rearrangement links TRBV5-1 to TRBJ2-7, with D maybe TRBD1 (5 bases). Germline assignment: CDR1 SGHRS and CDR2 YFSETQ. This CDR3 comprises 18 residues. The CDR3 coding sequence is TGCGCCAGCAGCATGGGTCTCTGGGGCGAGCTAGTCTCCGACGAGCAGTACTTC. The encoded protein is CASSMGLWGELVSDEQYF.

Many counts were recorded for this clonotype. This chain uses TRBV5-6 with TRBJ1-2; 11 nucleotides align to TRBD1. The CDR3 runs to 15 residues. Losses at the gene ends were 3 bases for V and 6 bases for J; bases not matched to a gene: 7. Germline CDR1 reads SGHDT; CDR2 reads YYEEEE. The CDR3, as DNA: TGTGCCAGCAGCTCCCGGACAGGGGGCGAGGATGGCTACACCTTC. It specifies CASSSRTGGEDGYTF.

This clonotype showed up many times. The V call is TRBV5-1, the J call TRBJ1-2, with a possible D match to TRBD1 (6 bases). V lost 6 bases and J 6 bases, leaving 21 bases between the germline ends. The CDR3 contains 15 residues. Germline V lookup: CDR1 SGHRS, CDR2 YFSETQ. CDR3 sequence reads: CASTPESAGTHGYTF. The CDR3 coding sequence is TGCGCCAGCACTCCCGAATCTGCCGGGACACATGGCTACACCTTC.

The J gene is TRBJ1-2, the V gene TRBV24-1, with D unresolved. Germline V gene lookup returns CDR1 KGHDR and CDR2 SFDVKD. The CDR3 runs 13 residues. V shed 4 bases and J shed 0 bases, with 5 bases lying between them. The CDR3 protein is CATSESPNYGYTF. CDR3 nucleotides: TGTGCCACCAGTGAATCACCTAACTATGGCTACACCTTC.

This clonotype was observed a few times. The chain carries TRBV7-2 and TRBJ2-7, with D possibly matching TRBD1 (5 bases). CDR3 length: 14 amino acids. Trimming took 5 bases from V and 2 from J, leaving 13 bases between them. CDR1 is SGHTA and CDR2 is FQGNSA in the germline V gene. In nucleotides, the CDR3 is TGTGCCAGCAGCAAGACAAAGGGGACCTACGAGCAGTACTTC. Protein product: CASSKTKGTYEQYF.

This clonotype was recorded at least ten times. The chain joins TRBV6-6 to TRBJ1-5; D might be TRBD1 (5 bases). The CDR3 totals 14 residues. Germline CDR1 reads MNHNY; CDR2 reads SVGAGI (reference sequence). The ends were cut back, 2 bases at V and 7 bases at J, with 12 bases in the middle. CDR3 in DNA: TGTGCCAGCAGTTACGTGCAGGGAGGGCAGCCCCAGCATTTT. Translation gives CASSYVQGGQPQHF.

A note on this clonotype: One base away lies a much larger clone, so this may be a sequencing read error. The rearrangement links TRBV7-2 to TRBJ2-2; D not certain. The CDR3 sequence is 15 residues long. CDR1 and CDR2 (germline): SGHTA, FQGNSA. The V end was cut by 0 bases, the J end by 4 bases, with 9 bases between. In DNA, the CDR3 is TGTGCCAGCAGCTTAGCCTGGGTGGGCACCGGGGAGCTGTTTTTT. This translates into CASSLAWVGTGELFF.

This clonotype was picked up a small number of times. The rearrangement uses TRBV7-2 and TRBJ2-1; the match to TRBD2 covers 15 bases. Trimming removed 5 bases from V and 7 bases from J; junction bases left unmatched: 9. The CDR3 has 17 amino acids. Looked up from germline, CDR1 is SGHTA and CDR2 is FQGNSA. In DNA form, the CDR3 reads TGTGCCAGCAGCCTGACTCGGACTAGCGGGGGGGAAAATGAGCAGTTCTTC. Its translation is CASSLTRTSGGENEQFF.